The TCR beta chain under discussion was sequenced for a study of CD8+CD57+ T cells in acquired aplastic anemia. Broader study findings: The same twenty-nine CD8+ CDR3 sequences occurred in patients and in controls.

Sequencing involved patients with CD8+CD57+ cell expansion previously shown by flow cytometry. Severe acquired aplastic anemia affected all patients. This clonotype was counted many times. Antigen: not known. Germline CDR1 and CDR2: SGHRS and YFSETQ. The CDR3 contains 14 residues. V gave up 0 bases and J gave up 5 bases, with 11 bases separating them. Both TCR beta VDJ combination and CDR3 sequence profiling were carried out. Genomic DNA was the template for this profiling. TCRdb re-called the reads through MiXCR, storing one row per CDR3 protein. The sample has some 180,000 distinct CDR3 sequences, about half seen once; the top ten hold 10% to 15%.

Sequencing used sorted CD4+, CD8+, or CD8+CD57+ T cells (not recorded which) from PBMCs. This TCR derives from a human donor with aplastic anemia. This sequence joins TRBV5-1 and TRBJ2-5; D may match TRBD1 or TRBD2 (5 bases each). The CDR3 nucleotides are TGCGCCAGCAGCTTGGACATAGGGGAGGAGACCCAGTACTTC. This codes for CASSLDIGEETQYF.